Shown below are 2 T cell receptor beta chains from a single sample sequenced in a study of T-cell reconstitution after alpha-beta-depleted transplantation in children. The TCRbeta library incorporated unique molecular identifiers. TCRdb re-called the PCR reads through MiXCR, storing one row per CDR3 protein. The data show 540,000 or so distinct CDR3 sequences, 23% seen once. The starting material was PBMCs, mostly from graft donor cells, obtained 360 days after TCRalphabeta/CD19-depleted stem cell transplant. These receptors were collected from a boy younger than two who had a stem cell transplant for acute myeloid leukemia, so the T cells may come from the graft donor.

This sequence joins TRBV3-1 and TRBJ2-1; 11 nucleotides line up with TRBD2. Unmatched junction bases numbered 15, after V lost 8 bases and J lost 0 bases. There are 19 residues in the CDR3. Germline V gene lookup returns CDR1 LGHDT and CDR2 YNNKEL (reference sequence). The CDR3 region has the DNA TGTGCCAGCTGTTCCCGTAGCGGGGGGGGCTACCTCTCCTACAATGAGCAGTTCTTC. This translates into CASCSRSGGGYLSYNEQFF.

The chain's CDR3 is CASSLGLAGGEQFF. The DNA for the CDR3 is TGTGCCAGCAGCTTAGGGCTAGCGGGGGGCGAGCAGTTCTTC. This sequence joins TRBV7-2 and TRBJ2-1, with 11 bases that match TRBD2. This CDR3 contains 14 residues. V gave up 1 base and J gave up 10 bases; unmatched junction bases: 3. Germline assignment: CDR1 SGHTA and CDR2 FQGNSA.